This T cell receptor (beta chain) was recorded in a study of shared clonotypes between healthy human individuals. Study summary: Each donor contributed plates that comprised three CD4 naive, three CD4 memory, two CD8 naive and one CD8 memory. Broader study findings: Memory subsets generally showed smaller estimated richness than naive subsets did.

TCRdb keeps only in-frame clones here, not all; method: immunoSEQ multiplex PCR. The table shows around 940,000 clones, with approximately 80% occurring only once. CDR1 is SGDLS, CDR2 YYNGEE, per germline. This CDR3 has 18 amino acids. V shed 4 bases and J 2 bases; nucleotides not matched to a gene: 15. Adult Caucasians living in Nashville, Tennessee made up all of the donors. A note on this clone: Its antigen remains unidentified.

This clonotype originated in a man aged 18 to 35 in good health. The chain uses TRBV9 and TRBJ2-3; 8 bases fit TRBD2. Sequencing input: memory CD4+ T cells sorted from blood. Subset of the sample: CD45RA-negative fraction. DNA for the CDR3: TGTGCCAGCAGCCTACAACCCCTAGGCGGGGGGAACACAGATACGCAGTATTTT. It is translated as CASSLQPLGGGNTDTQYF.